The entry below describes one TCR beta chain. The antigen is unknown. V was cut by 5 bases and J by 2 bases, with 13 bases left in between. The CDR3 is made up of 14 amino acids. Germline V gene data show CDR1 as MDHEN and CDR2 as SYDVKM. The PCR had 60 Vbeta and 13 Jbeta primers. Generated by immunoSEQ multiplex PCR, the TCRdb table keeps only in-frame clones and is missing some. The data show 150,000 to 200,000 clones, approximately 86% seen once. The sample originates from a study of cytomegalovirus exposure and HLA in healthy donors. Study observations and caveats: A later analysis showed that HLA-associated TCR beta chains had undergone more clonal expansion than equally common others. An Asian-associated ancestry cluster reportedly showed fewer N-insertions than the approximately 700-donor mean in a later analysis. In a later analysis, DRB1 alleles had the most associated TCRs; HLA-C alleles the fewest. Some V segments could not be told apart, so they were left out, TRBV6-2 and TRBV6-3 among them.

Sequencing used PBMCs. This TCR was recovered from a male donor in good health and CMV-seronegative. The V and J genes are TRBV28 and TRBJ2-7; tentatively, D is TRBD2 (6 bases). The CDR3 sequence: CASSAGTPPYEQYF. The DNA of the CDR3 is TGTGCCAGCAGTGCCGGGACTCCTCCCTACGAGCAGTACTTC.